The rows below give T cell receptor beta chains drawn from one sample of a study of cytomegalovirus exposure and HLA in healthy donors. Profiling relied on immunoSEQ multiplex PCR, and the TCRdb table lists in-frame clones only, not all of them. The table shows about 150,000 clones, with 72% occurring only once. Sequencing input: PBMCs. The receptors shown here come from a man in his fifties or sixties in good health and CMV-seropositive. The CDR3 runs from the conserved cysteine through the conserved F or W. Each record gives: V gene, clone size, J gene, CDR3 protein. The size of a clone is reported for some rows only, either as once, few or many, or as a class for expanded clones.

>TRBV5-4|NA|TRBJ2-1
CASSILAGDEQFF
>TRBV10-3|NA|TRBJ2-7
CAISSGTGAYEQYF
>TRBV13|NA|TRBJ2-1
CASSPYGTRDEQFF
>TRBV10-3|few|TRBJ1-2
CAISAGTGVDYGYTF
>TRBV27|NA|TRBJ2-5
CASRFSSGQETQYF
>TRBV7-2|NA|TRBJ2-5
CASSPPSTGTQYF
>TRBV11-2|NA|TRBJ1-2
CASSLDQAGVGYTF
>TRBV28|NA|TRBJ2-3
CASSLRWGQISTDTQYF
>TRBV18|NA|TRBJ2-7
CASSHTEGGDEQYF
>TRBV19|NA|TRBJ1-4
CASSIDGGGRLFF
>TRBV6-6|NA|TRBJ2-7
CASSGLAGSYEQYF
>TRBV11-2|NA|TRBJ1-1
CASSLDREGGTEAFF
>TRBV9|NA|TRBJ2-7
CASSVAETDEQYF
>TRBV5-4|NA|TRBJ1-2
CASSLRDRTNYGYTF
>TRBV5-4|NA|TRBJ1-2
CASSLVRETNYGYTF
>TRBV9|NA|TRBJ2-7
CASSPQGAYEQYF
>TRBV7-9|NA|NA
CAVSGQSSYEQYF
>TRBV23-1|NA|TRBJ2-2
CASSRGTANTGELFF
>TRBV5-1|NA|TRBJ2-7
CASTLDRTYEQYF
>TRBV7-8|NA|TRBJ2-5
CASSFQDRSKETQYF
>TRBV28|NA|TRBJ2-6
CASSLQGANVLTF
>TRBV6-6|NA|TRBJ2-7
CASTGGYEQYF
>TRBV19|few|TRBJ1-1
CASNEQGLMAEAFF
>TRBV19|NA|TRBJ1-2
CASSSDRDRDAYGYTF
>TRBV13|NA|TRBJ1-2
CASRDDSNYGYTF
>TRBV6-4|NA|TRBJ2-5
CASSDLAGLAGRNETQYF
>TRBV5-1|NA|TRBJ2-1
CASSLYGGAGEQFF
>TRBV6-5|few|TRBJ1-2
CASSYSMQGAFGYTF
>TRBV9|few|TRBJ2-3
CASSVDITDTQYF
>TRBV4-2|NA|TRBJ2-7
CASRLSGGAYEQYF
>TRBV10-1|NA|TRBJ2-5
CASSEGGRKETQYF
>TRBV15|few|TRBJ2-7
CATSRGRERGEQYF
>TRBV29-1|NA|TRBJ2-3
CSVEFLWRGGTSTDTQYF
>TRBV6-5|NA|TRBJ2-3
CATLSGSTDTQYF
>TRBV9|NA|TRBJ2-1
CASSVALAGYNEQFF
>TRBV13|NA|TRBJ2-3
CASSLRFTDTQYF
>TRBV11-1|NA|NA
CASSPERTSAYEQYF
>TRBV6-6|NA|TRBJ2-7
CASTNYYEQYF
>TRBV27|NA|TRBJ1-6
CASGQGRRSPLHF
>TRBV29-1|NA|TRBJ1-2
CSVGTGPEVGYTF
>TRBV12-5|once|TRBJ2-1
CASGVTSGSIRFF
>TRBV5-1|NA|TRBJ2-7
CASSPEGGGSNEQYF
>TRBV27|once|TRBJ1-2
CASSLEGDYGYTF
>TRBV4-1|few|TRBJ1-5
CASSHINQPQHF
>TRBV27|NA|TRBJ1-1
CASSLLKTGGTEAFF
>TRBV7-3|NA|TRBJ2-3
CASSLKQGQQDTQYF
>TRBV6-5|NA|TRBJ1-2
CASSYYGFGYTF
>TRBV4-2|NA|TRBJ1-2
CASSVAGPDMNYGYTF
>TRBV5-6|once|TRBJ1-6
CASSLDRGKGSPLHF
>TRBV6-6|NA|TRBJ1-1
CASSYAGRMNTEAFF
>TRBV2|once|TRBJ1-1
CATTGGEGTEAFF
>TRBV18|NA|TRBJ1-3
CASSPDRVSGNTIYF
>TRBV7-9|NA|TRBJ2-1
CASSSGTSGILIYNEQFF
>TRBV29-1|NA|TRBJ2-3
CSLTRGGGPDTQYF